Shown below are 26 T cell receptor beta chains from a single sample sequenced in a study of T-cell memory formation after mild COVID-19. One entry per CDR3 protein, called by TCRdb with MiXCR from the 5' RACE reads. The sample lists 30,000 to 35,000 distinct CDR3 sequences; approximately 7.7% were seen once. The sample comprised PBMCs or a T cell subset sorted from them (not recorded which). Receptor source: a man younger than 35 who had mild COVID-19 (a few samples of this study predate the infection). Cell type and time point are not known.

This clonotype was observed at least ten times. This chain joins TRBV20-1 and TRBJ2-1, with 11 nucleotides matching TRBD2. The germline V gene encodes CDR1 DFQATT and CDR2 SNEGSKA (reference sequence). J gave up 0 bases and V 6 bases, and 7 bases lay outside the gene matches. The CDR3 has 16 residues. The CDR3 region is CSAELAGAISYNEQFF. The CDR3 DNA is TGCAGTGCGGAACTAGCGGGGGCGATCTCCTACAATGAGCAGTTCTTC.

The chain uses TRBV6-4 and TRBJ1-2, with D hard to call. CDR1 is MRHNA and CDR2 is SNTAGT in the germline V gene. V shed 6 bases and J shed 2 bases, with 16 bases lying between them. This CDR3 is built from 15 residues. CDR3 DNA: TGTGCCAGCAGACTGACGTCCAGATTCAACTATGGCTACACCTTC. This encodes CASRLTSRFNYGYTF.

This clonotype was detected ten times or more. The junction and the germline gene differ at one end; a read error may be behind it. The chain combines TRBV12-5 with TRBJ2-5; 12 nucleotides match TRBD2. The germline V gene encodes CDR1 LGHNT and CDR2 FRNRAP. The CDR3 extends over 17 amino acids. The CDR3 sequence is CASGQLAGGINEESQYF. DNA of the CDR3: TGTGCTAGTGGTCAACTAGCGGGGGGAATAAATGAAGAGAGCCAGTACTTC.

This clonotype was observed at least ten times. The CDR3 loop is CASSLTGGRNIQYF. CDR3 in DNA: TGTGCCAGCAGCTTAACGGGGGGGCGAAACATTCAGTACTTC. The chain links TRBV7-3 to TRBJ2-4, with D possibly being TRBD2 (7 bases). With 0 bases removed from V and 6 bases from J, the gap between germline ends came to 9 bases. The CDR3 extends over 14 amino acids. From germline, CDR1 is SGHTA and CDR2 FQGTGA.

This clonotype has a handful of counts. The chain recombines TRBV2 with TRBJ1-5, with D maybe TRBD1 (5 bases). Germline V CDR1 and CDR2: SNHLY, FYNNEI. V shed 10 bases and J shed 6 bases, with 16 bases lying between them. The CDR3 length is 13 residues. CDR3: CAIRAGPGQPQHF. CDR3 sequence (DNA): TGTGCCATCCGAGCAGGGCCGGGTCAGCCCCAGCATTTT.

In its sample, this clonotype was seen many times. The CDR3 here is CASSLGPPPYEQYF. The CDR3 DNA reads TGTGCCAGCAGCTTGGGACCGCCGCCATACGAGCAGTACTTC. The chain has TRBV5-4 and TRBJ2-7; D gene ambiguous. The germline V gene has CDR1 SGHNT and CDR2 YYREEE (reference sequence). Trimming took off 0 bases at V and 4 bases at J, with 11 bases between the two ends. This CDR3 is 14 amino acids long. The full variable domain, with the rest looked up from reference TRBV5-4 and TRBJ2-7, is ETGVTQSPTHLIKTRGQQVTLRCSSQSGHNTVSWYQQALGQGPQFIFQYYREEENGRGNFPPRFSGLQFPNYSSELNVNALELDDSALYLCASSLGPPPYEQYFGPGTRLTVT.

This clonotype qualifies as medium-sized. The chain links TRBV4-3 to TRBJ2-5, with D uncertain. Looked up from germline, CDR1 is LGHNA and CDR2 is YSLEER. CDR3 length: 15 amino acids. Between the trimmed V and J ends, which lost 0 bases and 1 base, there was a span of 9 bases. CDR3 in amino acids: CASSQDVGLQETQYF. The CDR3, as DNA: TGCGCCAGCAGCCAAGATGTGGGCCTCCAAGAGACCCAGTACTTC.

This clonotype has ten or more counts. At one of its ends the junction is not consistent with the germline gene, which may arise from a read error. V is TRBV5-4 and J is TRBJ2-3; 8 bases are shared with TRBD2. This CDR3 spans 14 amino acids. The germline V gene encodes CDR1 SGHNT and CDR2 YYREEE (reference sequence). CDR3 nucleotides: TGTGCCAGCAGCCCCGGGGGGGGGTTAGATGCGCAGTATTTT. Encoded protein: CASSPGGGLDAQYF.

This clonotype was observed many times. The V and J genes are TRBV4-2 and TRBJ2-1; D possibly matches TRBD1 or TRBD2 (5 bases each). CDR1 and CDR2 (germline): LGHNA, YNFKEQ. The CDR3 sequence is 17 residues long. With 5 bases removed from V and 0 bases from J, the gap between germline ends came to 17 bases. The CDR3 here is CASSSGQSGLSYNEQFF. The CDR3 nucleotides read TGTGCCAGCAGCTCGGGGCAGAGCGGACTCTCCTACAATGAGCAGTTCTTC.

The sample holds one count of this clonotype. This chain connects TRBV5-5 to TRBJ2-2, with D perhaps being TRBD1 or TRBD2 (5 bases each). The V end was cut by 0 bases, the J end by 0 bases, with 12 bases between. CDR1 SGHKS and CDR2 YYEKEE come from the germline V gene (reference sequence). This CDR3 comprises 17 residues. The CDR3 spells CASSLDGANANTGELFF. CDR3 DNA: TGTGCCAGCAGCTTGGACGGGGCTAACGCGAACACCGGGGAGCTGTTTTTT.

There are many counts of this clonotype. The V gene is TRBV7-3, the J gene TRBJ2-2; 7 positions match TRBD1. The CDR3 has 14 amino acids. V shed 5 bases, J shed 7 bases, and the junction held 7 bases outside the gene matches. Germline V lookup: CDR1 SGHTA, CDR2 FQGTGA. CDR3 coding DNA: TGTGCCAGCAGCCGACAGGGTATAGACGGGGAGCTGTTTTTT. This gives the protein CASSRQGIDGELFF.

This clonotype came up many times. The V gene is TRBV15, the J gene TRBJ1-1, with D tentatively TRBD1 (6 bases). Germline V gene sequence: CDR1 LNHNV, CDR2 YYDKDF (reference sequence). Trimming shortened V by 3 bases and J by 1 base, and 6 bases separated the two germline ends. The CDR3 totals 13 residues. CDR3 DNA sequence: TGTGCCACCAGCAGGGACAGGAACACTGAAGCTTTCTTT. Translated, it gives CATSRDRNTEAFF.

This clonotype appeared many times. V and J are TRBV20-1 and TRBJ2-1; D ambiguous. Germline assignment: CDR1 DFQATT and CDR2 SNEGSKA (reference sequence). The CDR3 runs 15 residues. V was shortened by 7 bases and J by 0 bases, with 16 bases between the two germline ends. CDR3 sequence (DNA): TGCAGTGTCAGAGCTGGAATCAGCTCCTACAATGAGCAGTTCTTC. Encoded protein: CSVRAGISSYNEQFF.

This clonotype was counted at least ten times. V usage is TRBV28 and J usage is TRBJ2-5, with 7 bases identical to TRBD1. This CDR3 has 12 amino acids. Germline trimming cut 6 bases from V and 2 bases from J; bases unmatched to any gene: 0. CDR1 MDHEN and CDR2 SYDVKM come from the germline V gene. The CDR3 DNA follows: TGTGCCAGCAGGACAGGGCAAGAGACCCAGTACTTC. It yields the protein CASRTGQETQYF.

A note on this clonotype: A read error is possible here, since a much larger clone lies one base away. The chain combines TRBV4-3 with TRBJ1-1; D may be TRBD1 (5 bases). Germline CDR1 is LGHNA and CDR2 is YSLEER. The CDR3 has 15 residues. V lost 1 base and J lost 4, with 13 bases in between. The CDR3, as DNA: TGCGCCAGCAGCCAAGTCTGGGGGGGTGTCACTGAAGCTTTCTTT. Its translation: CASSQVWGGVTEAFF.

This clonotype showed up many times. CDR3 residues: CAAGGHLNTEAFF. In DNA form, the CDR3 reads TGTGCCGCGGGGGGGCACCTGAACACTGAAGCTTTCTTT. This sequence joins TRBV10-3 and TRBJ1-1; D is perhaps TRBD1 (6 bases). Per the germline V gene, CDR1 is ENHRY and CDR2 is SYGVKD. V was cut by 11 bases and J by 0 bases, with 13 bases left in between. The CDR3 length is 13 residues.

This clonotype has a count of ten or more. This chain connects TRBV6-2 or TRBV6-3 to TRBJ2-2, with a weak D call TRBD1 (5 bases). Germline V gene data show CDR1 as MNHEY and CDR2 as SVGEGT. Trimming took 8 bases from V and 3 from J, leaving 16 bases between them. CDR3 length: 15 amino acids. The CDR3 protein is CASERAQEYTGELFF. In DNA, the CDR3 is TGTGCCAGCGAACGAGCACAGGAATACACCGGGGAGCTGTTTTTT.

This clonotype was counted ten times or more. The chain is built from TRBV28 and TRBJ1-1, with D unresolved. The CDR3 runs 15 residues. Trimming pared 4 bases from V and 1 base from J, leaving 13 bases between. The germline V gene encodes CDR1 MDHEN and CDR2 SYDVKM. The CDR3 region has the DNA TGTGCCAGCAGTTCCTCAGGTAGGGCGAACACTGAAGCTTTCTTT. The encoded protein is CASSSSGRANTEAFF. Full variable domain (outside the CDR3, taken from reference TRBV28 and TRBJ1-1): DVKVTQSSRYLVKRTGEKVFLECVQDMDHENMFWYRQDPGLGLRLIYFSYDVKMKEKGDIPEGYSVSREKKERFSLILESASTNQTSMYLCASSSSGRANTEAFFGQGTRLTVV.

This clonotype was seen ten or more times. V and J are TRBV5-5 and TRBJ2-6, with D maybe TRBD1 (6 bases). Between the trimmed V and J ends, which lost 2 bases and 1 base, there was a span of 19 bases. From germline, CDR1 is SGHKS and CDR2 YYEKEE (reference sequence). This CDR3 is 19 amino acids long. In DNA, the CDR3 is TGTGCCAGCAGCTTATCACCCCACCCTAGGGGGTCTGGGGCCAACGTCCTGACTTTC. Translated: CASSLSPHPRGSGANVLTF.

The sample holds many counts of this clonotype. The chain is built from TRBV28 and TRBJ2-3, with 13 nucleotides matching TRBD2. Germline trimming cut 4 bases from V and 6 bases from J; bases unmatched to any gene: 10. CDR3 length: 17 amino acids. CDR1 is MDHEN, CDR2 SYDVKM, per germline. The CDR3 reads CASSSGLAGARGDTQYF. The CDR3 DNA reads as TGTGCCAGCAGTTCCGGACTAGCGGGGGCCCGTGGGGATACGCAGTATTTT. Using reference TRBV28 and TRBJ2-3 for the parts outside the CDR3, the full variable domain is DVKVTQSSRYLVKRTGEKVFLECVQDMDHENMFWYRQDPGLGLRLIYFSYDVKMKEKGDIPEGYSVSREKKERFSLILESASTNQTSMYLCASSSGLAGARGDTQYFGPGTRLTVL.

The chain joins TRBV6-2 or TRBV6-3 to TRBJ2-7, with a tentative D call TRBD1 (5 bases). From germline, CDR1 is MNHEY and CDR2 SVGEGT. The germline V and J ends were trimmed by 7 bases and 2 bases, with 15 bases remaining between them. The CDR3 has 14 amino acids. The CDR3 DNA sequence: TGTGCCAGCACGCTCGACAGCCCCCCCTACGAGCAGTACTTC. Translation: CASTLDSPPYEQYF.

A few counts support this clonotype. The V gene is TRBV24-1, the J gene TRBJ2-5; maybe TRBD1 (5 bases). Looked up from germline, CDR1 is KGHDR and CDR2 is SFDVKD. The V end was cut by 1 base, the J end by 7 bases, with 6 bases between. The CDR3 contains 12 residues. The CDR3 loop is CATSDFRGTQYF. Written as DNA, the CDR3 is TGTGCCACCAGTGATTTTAGGGGGACCCAGTACTTC.

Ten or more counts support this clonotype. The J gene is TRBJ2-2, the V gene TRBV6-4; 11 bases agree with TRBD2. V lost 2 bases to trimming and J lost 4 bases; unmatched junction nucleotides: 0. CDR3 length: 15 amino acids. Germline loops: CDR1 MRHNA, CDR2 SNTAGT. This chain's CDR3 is CASSDTSGGTGELFF. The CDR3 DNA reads TGTGCCAGCAGTGACACTAGCGGGGGCACCGGGGAGCTGTTTTTT.

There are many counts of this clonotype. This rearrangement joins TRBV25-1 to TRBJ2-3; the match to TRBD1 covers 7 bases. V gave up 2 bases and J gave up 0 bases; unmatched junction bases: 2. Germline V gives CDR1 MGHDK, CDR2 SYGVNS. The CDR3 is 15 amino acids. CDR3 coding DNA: TGTGCCAGCAGTGAAAAGGACAGGAGCACAGATACGCAGTATTTT. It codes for CASSEKDRSTDTQYF.

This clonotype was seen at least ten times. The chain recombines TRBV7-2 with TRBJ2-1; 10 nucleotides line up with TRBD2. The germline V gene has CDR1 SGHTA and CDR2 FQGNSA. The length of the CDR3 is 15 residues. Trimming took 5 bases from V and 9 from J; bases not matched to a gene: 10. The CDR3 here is CASSQRGGRFGEQFF. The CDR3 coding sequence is TGTGCCAGCAGCCAGCGGGGGGGCCGTTTCGGTGAGCAGTTCTTC.

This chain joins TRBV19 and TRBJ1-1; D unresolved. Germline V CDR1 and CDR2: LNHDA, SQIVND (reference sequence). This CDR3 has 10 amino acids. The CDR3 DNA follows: TGTGATGTGTCGCGGGTTGAAGCTTTCTTT. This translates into CDVSRVEAFF.